This T cell receptor (beta chain) derives from a study of blood T cell repertoires in COVID-19. Per the study methods: Reference gene primer amplification gave nucleated cell count estimates. This table comes from immunoSEQ multiplex PCR, and its TCRdb copy is limited to in-frame clones, with some not included. That table supplies the V and J calls and clone size; D and trimming were determined from the DNA. The sample includes roughly 380,000 clones, 80% to 90% of them seen just once. V lost 0 bases and J lost 8, with 19 bases in between. CDR3 length equals 17 residues. The germline CDR1 and CDR2 sequences are LGHNA and YSLEER.

This TCR was recovered from a man younger than 40 who had recovered from COVID-19. The chain has TRBV4-3 and TRBJ1-4, with D maybe TRBD1 (5 bases). Source material: PBMCs or T cells enriched from blood (not recorded which). CDR3 sequence (DNA): TGCGCCAGCAGCCAAGATGGAGTGGCAGGGCGAGGCGAAAAACTGTTTTTT. Protein product: CASSQDGVAGRGEKLFF.